These 3 T cell receptor beta chains originate from one sample sequenced in a study of CD8+CD57+ T cells in acquired aplastic anemia. Using genomic DNA as the template, TCR beta VDJ and CDR3 profiling was carried out. TCRdb independently ran MiXCR on the reads; one entry per CDR3 protein. There are about 180,000 distinct CDR3 sequences in the sample; around 48% occur only once, and about 1.7% lies in the top ten. Patients included in sequencing had previously demonstrated CD8+CD57+ cell expansion by flow cytometry. Sequenced sample: sorted CD4+, CD8+, or CD8+CD57+ T cells (not recorded which) from PBMCs. The receptors were sampled from a human donor with aplastic anemia.

J is TRBJ1-1 and V is TRBV19; tentative D call: TRBD1 (5 bases). The germline CDR1 and CDR2 sequences are LNHDA and SQIVND (reference sequence). The CDR3 is 13 residues long. Trimming removed 3 bases at V and 1 base at J, with 6 bases between. CDR3 sequence reads: CASSMGENTEAFF. CDR3 sequence (DNA): TGTGCCAGTAGTATGGGGGAGAACACTGAAGCTTTCTTT. The full variable domain, its missing parts supplied by reference TRBV19 and TRBJ1-1, is DGGITQSPKYLFRKEGQNVTLSCEQNLNHDAMYWYRQDPGQGLRLIYYSQIVNDFQKGDIAEGYSVSREKKESFPLTVTSAQKNPTAFYLCASSMGENTEAFFGQGTRLTVV.

In this sample, this clonotype turned up once. In DNA form, the CDR3 reads TGTGCCAGCAGGGAAACAGGGAAAGAGACCCAGTACTTC. The encoded protein is CASRETGKETQYF. The rearrangement joins TRBV25-1 to TRBJ2-5; D perhaps matches TRBD1 (6 bases). Trimming removed 6 bases at V and 3 bases at J, with 11 bases between. This CDR3 region has 13 residues. Germline V gene data show CDR1 as MGHDK and CDR2 as SYGVNS.

This sequence joins TRBV20-1 and TRBJ1-3, with 8 bases that match TRBD1. Germline CDR1 and CDR2: DFQATT and SNEGSKA (reference sequence). The CDR3 runs 14 residues. DNA of the CDR3: TGCGGTGTTACCCTAGGACAGGGAGGAAACACCATATATTTT. Its protein is CGVTLGQGGNTIYF.